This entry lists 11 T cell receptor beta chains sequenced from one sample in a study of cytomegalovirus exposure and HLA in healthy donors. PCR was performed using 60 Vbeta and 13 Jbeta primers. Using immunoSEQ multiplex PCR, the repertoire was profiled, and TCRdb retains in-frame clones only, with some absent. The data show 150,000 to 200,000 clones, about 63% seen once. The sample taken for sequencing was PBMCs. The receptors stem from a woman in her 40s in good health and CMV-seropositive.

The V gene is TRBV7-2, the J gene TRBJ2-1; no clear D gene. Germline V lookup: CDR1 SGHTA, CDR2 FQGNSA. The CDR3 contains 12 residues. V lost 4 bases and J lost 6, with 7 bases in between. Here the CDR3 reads CASSWSSNEQFF. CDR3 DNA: TGTGCCAGCAGCTGGTCTAGCAATGAGCAGTTCTTC.

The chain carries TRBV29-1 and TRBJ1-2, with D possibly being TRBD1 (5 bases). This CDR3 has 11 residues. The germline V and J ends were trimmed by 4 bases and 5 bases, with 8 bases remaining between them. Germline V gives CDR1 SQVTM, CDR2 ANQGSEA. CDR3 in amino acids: CSVVSGYGYTF. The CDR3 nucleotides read TGCAGCGTTGTTTCAGGGTATGGCTACACCTTC.

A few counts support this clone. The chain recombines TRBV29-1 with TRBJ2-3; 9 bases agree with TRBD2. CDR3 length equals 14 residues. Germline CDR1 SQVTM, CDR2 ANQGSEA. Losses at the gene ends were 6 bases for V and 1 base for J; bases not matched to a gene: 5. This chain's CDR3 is CSVELAGGTDTQYF. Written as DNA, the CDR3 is TGCAGCGTCGAGTTAGCGGGAGGCACAGATACGCAGTATTTT.

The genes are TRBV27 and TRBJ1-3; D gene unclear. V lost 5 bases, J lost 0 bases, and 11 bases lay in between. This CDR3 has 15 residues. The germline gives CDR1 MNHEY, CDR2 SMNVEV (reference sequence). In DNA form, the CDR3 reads TGTGCCAGCAGTCTTGGAAGGAGCTCTGGAAACACCATATATTTT. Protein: CASSLGRSSGNTIYF.

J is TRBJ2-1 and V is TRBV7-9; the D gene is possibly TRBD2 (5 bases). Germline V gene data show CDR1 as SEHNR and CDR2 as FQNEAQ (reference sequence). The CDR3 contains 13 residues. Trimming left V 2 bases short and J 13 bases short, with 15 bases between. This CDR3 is CASSLRRGPGQFF. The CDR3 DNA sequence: TGTGCCAGCAGCTTACGCCGGGGTCCGGGACAGTTCTTC.

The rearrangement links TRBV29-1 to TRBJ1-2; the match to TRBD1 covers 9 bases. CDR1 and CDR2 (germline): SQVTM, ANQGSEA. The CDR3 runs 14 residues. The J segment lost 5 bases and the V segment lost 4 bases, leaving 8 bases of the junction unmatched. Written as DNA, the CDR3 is TGCAGCGTTGGCCGGGACAGGGCTGAGTATGGCTACACCTTC. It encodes CSVGRDRAEYGYTF.

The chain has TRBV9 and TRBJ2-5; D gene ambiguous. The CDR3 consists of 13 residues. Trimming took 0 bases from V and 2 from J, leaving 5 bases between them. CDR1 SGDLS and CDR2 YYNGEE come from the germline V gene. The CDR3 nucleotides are TGTGCCAGCAGCGTAGCCCTACAAGAGACCCAGTACTTC. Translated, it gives CASSVALQETQYF.

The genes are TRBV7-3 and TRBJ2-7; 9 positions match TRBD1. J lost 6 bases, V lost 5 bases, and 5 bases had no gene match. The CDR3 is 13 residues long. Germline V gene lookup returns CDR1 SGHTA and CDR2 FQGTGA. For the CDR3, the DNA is TGTGCCAGCAGCCGGGACAGGGTTGGCGAGCAGTACTTC. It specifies CASSRDRVGEQYF. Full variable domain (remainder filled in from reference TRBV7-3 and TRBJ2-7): GAGVSQTPSNKVTEKGKYVELRCDPISGHTALYWYRQSLGQGPEFLIYFQGTGAADDSGLPNDRFFAVRPEGSVSTLKIQRTERGDSAVYLCASSRDRVGEQYFGPGTRLTVT.

The CDR3 is CASGRASGGARGNNEQFF. The CDR3 DNA reads TGTGCTAGTGGTCGAGCTAGCGGGGGGGCCCGGGGGAACAATGAGCAGTTCTTC. This rearrangement joins TRBV12-5 to TRBJ2-1; TRBD2 matches 12 bases. The V gene end was trimmed by 5 bases and the J gene end by 5 bases; junction bases not matched to a gene: 13. Germline CDR1 LGHNT, CDR2 FRNRAP. The CDR3 contains 18 residues.

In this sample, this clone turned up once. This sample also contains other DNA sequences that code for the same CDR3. The chain's CDR3 is CASSLAAEQYF. For the CDR3, the DNA is TGCGCCAGCAGCCTGGCCGCGGAGCAGTACTTC. This chain links TRBV5-1 with TRBJ2-7, with no clear D. CDR3 length: 11 amino acids. V lost 4 bases, J lost 7 bases, and 9 bases lay in between. Germline CDR1 SGHRS, CDR2 YFSETQ.

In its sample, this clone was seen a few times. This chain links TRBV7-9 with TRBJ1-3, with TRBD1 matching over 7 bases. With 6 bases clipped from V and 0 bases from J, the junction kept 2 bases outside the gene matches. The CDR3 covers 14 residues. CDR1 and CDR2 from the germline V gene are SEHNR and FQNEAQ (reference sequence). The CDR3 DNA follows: TGTGCCAGCAGATGGGACAGCTCTGGAAACACCATATATTTT. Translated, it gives CASRWDSSGNTIYF.